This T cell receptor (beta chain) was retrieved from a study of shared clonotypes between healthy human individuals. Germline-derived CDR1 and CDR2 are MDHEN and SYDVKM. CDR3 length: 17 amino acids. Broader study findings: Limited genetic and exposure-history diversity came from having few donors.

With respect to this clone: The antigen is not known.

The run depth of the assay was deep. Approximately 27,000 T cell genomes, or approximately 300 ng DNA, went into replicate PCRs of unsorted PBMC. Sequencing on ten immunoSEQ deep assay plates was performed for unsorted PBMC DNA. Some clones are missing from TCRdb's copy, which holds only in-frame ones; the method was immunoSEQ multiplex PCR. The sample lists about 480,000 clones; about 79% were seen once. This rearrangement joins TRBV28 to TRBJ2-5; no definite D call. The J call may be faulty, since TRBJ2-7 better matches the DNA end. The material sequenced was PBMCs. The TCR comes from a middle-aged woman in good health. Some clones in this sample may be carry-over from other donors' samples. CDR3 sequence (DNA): TGTGCCAGCAGACCCGCCGGACCCCCCTTAGGCTCCTACGAGCAGTACTTC. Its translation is CASRPAGPPLGSYEQYF.